This T cell receptor beta chain was captured by sequencing in a study of cytomegalovirus exposure and HLA in healthy donors. Overall study: The 130 or so validation repertoires and the approximately 670 first-cohort repertoires shared a platform, a later analysis reported.

Study results and caveats: Later, an analysis found that TCR clusters from the first cohort tended to co-occur in the 120 validation repertoires. Confirmation was obtained in vitro that a few CMV-associated chains are specific for CMV antigens. Rarity characterized most TCR sequences, yet some public TCRs appeared in many donors.

Germline loops: CDR1 MGHRA, CDR2 YSYEKL. There are 13 residues in the CDR3. Trimming removed 3 bases at V and 7 bases at J, with 11 bases between. In the case of this clone: Its specificity is unknown.

Profiled with immunoSEQ multiplex PCR; TCRdb holds only in-frame clones, not every one. The table has tens of thousands of clones, roughly 94% seen once. This receptor was identified in a young woman in good health and CMV-seronegative. The J gene is TRBJ2-3, the V gene TRBV4-1, with D possibly being TRBD2 (5 bases). Sequencing was performed on PBMCs. The DNA for the CDR3 is TGCGCCAGCAGCCAGGAGACTACCTATACGCAGTATTTT. The encoded protein is CASSQETTYTQYF.